The sequence of this T cell receptor beta chain was determined in a study of T-cell memory formation after mild COVID-19. In the study overall: TCR clusters showed largely donor specificity.

Study results and limitations: Of the contracting clones, CD4+ ones lay mainly in CM and EM, and CD8+ ones in EMRA. Some clones that responded turned up in pre-infection memory, which suggests that cross-reactive memory joined in. Whereas later expanders leaned CD4+, clones contracting day 15 to 85 showed a balanced CD4/CD8 makeup.

With regard to this clonotype: Its antigen is as yet unknown.

From the 5' RACE reads, TCRdb called clonotypes with MiXCR, one entry per CDR3 protein. The repertoire includes some 150,000 distinct CDR3 sequences, roughly 6.3% of them detected once, and roughly 2.1% sits in the top ten. Sequencing was carried out using PBMCs or a T cell subset sorted from them (not recorded which). The receptor was isolated from an adult woman who had mild COVID-19 (a few samples of this study predate the infection). Cell type and time point are not known.

The CDR3 nucleotides are TGTGCCAGCAGCGGGGGGACAGTGAACACCGGGGAGCTGTTTTTT. This codes for CASSGGTVNTGELFF. The rearrangement uses TRBV5-4 and TRBJ2-2; perhaps TRBD1 as D (7 bases). V was cut by 4 bases and J by 1 base, with 11 bases left in between. The CDR3 has 15 residues. Germline V CDR1 and CDR2: SGHNT, YYREEE (reference sequence).